This T cell receptor beta chain was documented in a study of T cell responses to AZD1222 COVID-19 vaccine. The V end lost 4 bases, the J end lost 5 bases, and 11 bases lay between the germline ends. The V gene's germline CDR1 is LGHDT and CDR2 YNNKEL (reference sequence). This CDR3 region has 13 residues. TCRdb's table, derived via immunoSEQ multiplex PCR, lists solely in-frame clones and lacks some. This table holds 100,000 to 120,000 clones, roughly 90% found once. This clonotype originated in an adult in good health. The source was peripheral blood, collected on day 0 of AZD1222 vaccination. The chain is built from TRBV3-1 (or the pseudogene TRBV3-2) and TRBJ1-1; unclear D gene. The CDR3 DNA follows: TGTGCCAGCAGCCCAGGAGAGTGGACTGAAGCTTTCTTT. It encodes CASSPGEWTEAFF.